The rows below give T cell receptor beta chains drawn from one sample of a study of blood T cell repertoires in COVID-19. TCRdb keeps only in-frame clones here, not all; method: immunoSEQ multiplex PCR. Among about 57,000 clones listed, around 82% were seen once. The sample taken for sequencing was peripheral blood. Receptor source: an elderly woman with acute or convalescent COVID-19. Both conserved end residues are trimmed from each CDR3.

J | V | CDR3
TRBJ1-2 | TRBV15 | ATTSAARQGGYT
TRBJ1-2 | TRBV5-6 | ASSRTGMGYGYT
TRBJ2-5 | TRBV4-1 | ASSQAYAGGNQETQY
TRBJ2-1 | TRBV5-5 | ASSLLAGNEQF
TRBJ2-5 | TRBV4-1 | ASSLGTSGSRETQY
TRBJ2-5 | TRBV11-1 | ASSLVQGQETQY
TRBJ1-1 | TRBV19 | ASSPRTGAEAF
TRBJ2-2 | TRBV7-2 | ASSNRQGYTGELF
TRBJ1-5 | TRBV28 | ASSFGAGHQPQH
TRBJ1-1 | TRBV10-3 | AISEGADRNTEAF
TRBJ2-1 | TRBV11-2 | ASSLRGTGGTDEQF
TRBJ2-7 | TRBV12-3/TRBV12-4 | ASTKELYEQY
TRBJ2-1 | TRBV9 | ASSPRTAYNEQF
TRBJ1-1 | TRBV18 | ASSLGGDTEAF
TRBJ2-2 | TRBV3-1/TRBV3-2 | ASSRTGTGGELF
TRBJ1-1 | TRBV5-4 | ASSLPTGGNTEAF
TRBJ1-1 | TRBV30 | AWNRGAIARTEAF
TRBJ2-1 | TRBV30 | AQGGLAGGHEQF